Presented here are 9 T cell receptor beta chains from one specimen sequenced in a study of OX40 agonist ivuxolimab in advanced cancers. Profiling relied on immunoSEQ multiplex PCR, and the TCRdb table lists in-frame clones only, not all of them. Here the sample spans some 39,000 clones, over 75% being singletons. The material was CD4+ or CD8+ T cells sorted from blood, obtained in a trial of the OX40 agonist ivuxolimab. The receptors shown here come from an adult with an advanced solid tumor such as melanoma, head and neck, liver or kidney cancer.

The chain carries TRBV28 and TRBJ2-1, with D possibly matching TRBD1 (5 bases). The CDR3 consists of 16 residues. The V end was cut by 6 bases, the J end by 0 bases, with 15 bases between. Looked up from germline, CDR1 is MDHEN and CDR2 is SYDVKM. The CDR3: CASSRPGPSSYNEQFF. CDR3 bases: TGTGCCAGCAGCCGACCAGGGCCGAGCTCCTACAATGAGCAGTTCTTC.

The chain couples TRBV4-1 to TRBJ1-1; possibly TRBD1 for D (5 bases). Per germline, CDR1 MGHRA and CDR2 YSYEKL. With 5 bases removed from V and 8 bases from J, the gap between germline ends came to 24 bases. The length of the CDR3 is 16 residues. CDR3 region: CASSFNRNYRSFEAFF. In DNA form, the CDR3 reads TGCGCCAGCAGCTTTAACAGGAACTACCGTAGCTTCGAAGCTTTCTTT.

V is TRBV6-5 and J is TRBJ1-6; no firm D call. The CDR3 sequence is 16 residues long. V lost 0 bases and J lost 7, with 13 bases in between. Germline lookup yields CDR1 MNHEY and CDR2 SVGAGI. The DNA for the CDR3 is TGTGCCAGCAGTTACTCGACCGGTTACCAAAATTCACCCCTCCACTTT. Protein sequence: CASSYSTGYQNSPLHF.

This chain joins TRBV2 and TRBJ1-1; 7 nucleotides line up with TRBD1. This CDR3 region has 14 residues. Trimming at V came to 5 bases and at J to 6 bases, leaving 9 bases not matched to a gene. Germline-derived CDR1 and CDR2 are SNHLY and FYNNEI. The DNA of the CDR3 is TGTGCCAGCAGTCAAGGCAGGGGGGGGGCTGAAGCTTTCTTT. Its translation: CASSQGRGGAEAFF.

J is TRBJ1-2 and V is TRBV28; possible D gene TRBD1, 6 bases. The V gene lost 7 bases and the J gene lost 2 bases, with 17 bases spanning the gap. CDR3 length: 15 amino acids. Germline V gene lookup returns CDR1 MDHEN and CDR2 SYDVKM. The CDR3 nucleotides read TGTGCCAGCACCTTCTCGGGGGGGGCAAACTATGGCTACACCTTC. This gives the protein CASTFSGGANYGYTF.

This rearrangement joins TRBV7-8 to TRBJ2-7; possibly TRBD1 for D (5 bases). Deletions cut 1 base from V and 3 bases from J, with 16 bases between. The CDR3 consists of 16 residues. CDR1 and CDR2 from the germline V gene are SGHVS and FQNEAQ. CDR3 nucleotide sequence: TGTGCCAGCAGCTTAGGGGTGCAGGGTTCCCTCTACGAGCAGTACTTC. It codes for CASSLGVQGSLYEQYF.

The genes are TRBV11-3 and TRBJ2-3; D ambiguous. V lost 1 base to trimming and J lost 4 bases, with 3 bases between them. Germline CDR1 and CDR2: SGHNT and YENEEA. CDR3 length: 12 amino acids. As DNA, the CDR3 is TGTGCCAGCAGCTTAGTCCCAGATACGCAGTATTTT. Encoded protein: CASSLVPDTQYF.

The chain links TRBV7-9 to TRBJ1-2; 7 bases map to TRBD1. From germline, CDR1 is SEHNR and CDR2 FQNEAQ (reference sequence). This CDR3 is built from 12 residues. V lost 1 base and J lost 12; bases outside the gene matches: 5. CDR3: CASSLGTGGNTF. Here the CDR3 DNA reads TGTGCCAGCAGCTTAGGGACAGGAGGAAACACCTTC.

The CDR3 nucleotides read TGTGCCAGCACCCAAGGGGACCAAGAGACCCAGTACTTC. Residues: CASTQGDQETQYF. V usage is TRBV7-9 and J usage is TRBJ2-5, with D perhaps matching TRBD1 (5 bases). The CDR3 contains 13 residues. The V end was cut by 7 bases, the J end by 0 bases, with 9 bases between. Germline-derived CDR1 and CDR2 are SEHNR and FQNEAQ (reference sequence).